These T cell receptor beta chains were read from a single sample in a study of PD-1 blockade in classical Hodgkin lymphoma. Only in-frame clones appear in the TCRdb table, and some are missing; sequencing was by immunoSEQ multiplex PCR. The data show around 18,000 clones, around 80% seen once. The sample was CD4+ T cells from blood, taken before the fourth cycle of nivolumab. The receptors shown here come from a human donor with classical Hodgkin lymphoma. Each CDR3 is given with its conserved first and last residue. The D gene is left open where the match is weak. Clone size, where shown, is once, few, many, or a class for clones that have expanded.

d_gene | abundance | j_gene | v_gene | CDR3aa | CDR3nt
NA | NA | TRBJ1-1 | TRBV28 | CASSLYVQGFTEAFF | TGTGCCAGCAGTTTATACGTACAGGGATTCACTGAAGCTTTCTTT
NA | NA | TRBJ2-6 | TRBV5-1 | CASNPGPPLSGANVLTF | TGCGCCAGCAATCCTGGGCCGCCCCTCTCTGGGGCCAACGTCCTGACTTTC
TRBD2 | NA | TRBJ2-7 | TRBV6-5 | CASRREGAYEQYF | TGTGCCAGCAGGCGGGAGGGGGCCTACGAGCAGTACTTC
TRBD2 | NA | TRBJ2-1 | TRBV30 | CAQGTSGAYNEQFF | TGTGCCCAAGGGACTAGCGGAGCATACAATGAGCAGTTCTTC
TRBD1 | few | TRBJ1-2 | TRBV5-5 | CASRPTGRGYTF | TGTGCCAGCAGACCGACAGGGAGGGGCTACACCTTC
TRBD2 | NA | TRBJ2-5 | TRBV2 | CASSEPGGGGGETQYF | TGTGCCAGCAGTGAACCGGGAGGTGGAGGCGGAGAGACCCAGTACTTC
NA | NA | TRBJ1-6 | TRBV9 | CASSVKESSYNSPLHF | TGTGCCAGCAGCGTTAAAGAGAGCTCCTATAATTCACCCCTCCACTTT
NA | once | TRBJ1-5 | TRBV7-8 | CASSLLSVSDTYQPQHF | TGTGCCAGCAGCTTATTAAGTGTGTCGGACACATATCAGCCCCAGCATTTT
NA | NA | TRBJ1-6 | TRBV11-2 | CASSLRAAYNSPLHF | TGTGCCAGCAGCCTGCGGGCAGCCTATAATTCACCCCTCCACTTT
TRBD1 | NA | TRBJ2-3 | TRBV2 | CASSGQGAGFVYF | TGTGCCAGCAGTGGACAGGGGGCAGGGTTCGTGTATTTT
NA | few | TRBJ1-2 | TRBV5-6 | CASSLRLAGNYGYTF | TGTGCCAGCAGCTTAAGACTCGCCGGGAACTATGGCTACACCTTC
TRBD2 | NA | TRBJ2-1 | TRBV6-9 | CASSSSRQGGGEQFF | TGTGCCAGCAGTTCTTCCCGGCAGGGCGGGGGTGAGCAGTTCTTC
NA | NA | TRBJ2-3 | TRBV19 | CASSITQQTDTQYF | TGTGCCAGTAGTATAACCCAGCAGACAGATACGCAGTATTTT
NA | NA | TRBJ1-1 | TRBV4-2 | CASSQVQENTEAFF | TGTGCCAGCAGCCAAGTCCAGGAGAACACTGAAGCTTTCTTT
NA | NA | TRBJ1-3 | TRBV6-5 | CASHNSGNTIYF | TGTGCCAGCCACAACTCTGGAAACACCATATATTTT
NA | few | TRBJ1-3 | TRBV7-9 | CASSLGPNTIYF | TGTGCCAGCAGCTTAGGCCCCAACACCATATATTTT
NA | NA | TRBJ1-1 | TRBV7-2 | CASSWAMNTEAFF | TGTGCCAGCAGCTGGGCCATGAACACTGAAGCTTTCTTT
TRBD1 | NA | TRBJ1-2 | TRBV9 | CASSPGDRATYGYTF | TGTGCCAGCAGCCCCGGGGACAGGGCCACCTATGGCTACACCTTC
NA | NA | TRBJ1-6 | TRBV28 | CASSLWVYNSPLHF | TGTGCCAGCAGTTTATGGGTGTATAATTCACCCCTCCACTTT
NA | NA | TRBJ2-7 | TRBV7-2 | CASSSAYEQYF | TGTGCCAGCAGCTCCGCTTACGAGCAGTACTTC
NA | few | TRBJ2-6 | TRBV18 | CASSRTHLQSRANVLTF | TGTGCCAGCTCACGGACACATTTACAAAGTCGGGCCAACGTCCTGACTTTC
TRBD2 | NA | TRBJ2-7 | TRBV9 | CASSPRQGGVWEQYF | TGTGCCAGCAGCCCCCGTCAGGGAGGGGTTTGGGAGCAGTACTTC
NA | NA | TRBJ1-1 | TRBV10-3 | CAISEPTENTEAFF | TGTGCCATCAGTGAGCCGACAGAGAACACTGAAGCTTTCTTT
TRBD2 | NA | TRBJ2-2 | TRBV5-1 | CASTPTSGGDTGELFF | TGCGCCAGCACCCCGACTAGCGGGGGTGACACCGGGGAGCTGTTTTTT
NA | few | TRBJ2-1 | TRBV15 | CATSSLPGDSIGHEQFF | TGTGCCACCAGCAGTCTTCCTGGGGATAGTATAGGTCATGAGCAGTTCTTC
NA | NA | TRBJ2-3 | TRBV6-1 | CASTILGTPRDTQYF | TGTGCCAGCACGATTCTTGGGACTCCGAGGGATACGCAGTATTTT
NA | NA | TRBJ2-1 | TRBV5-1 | CASSLVGAVSSYNEQFF | TGCGCCAGCAGCTTGGTAGGAGCGGTCAGCTCCTACAATGAGCAGTTCTTC
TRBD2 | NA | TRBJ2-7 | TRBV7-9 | CASSLAMASGRANYEQYF | TGTGCCAGCAGCTTAGCGATGGCTAGCGGGAGGGCCAACTACGAGCAGTACTTC
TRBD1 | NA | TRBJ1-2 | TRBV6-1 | CASSVQPGTGYGYTF | TGTGCCAGCAGTGTCCAACCCGGGACAGGGTATGGCTACACCTTC
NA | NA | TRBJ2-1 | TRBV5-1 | CASSPIGGNEQFF | TGCGCCAGCAGCCCCATTGGGGGGAATGAGCAGTTCTTC
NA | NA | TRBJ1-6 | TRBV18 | CASSPDSSYNSPLHF | TGTGCCAGCTCACCCGACAGCTCCTATAATTCACCCCTCCACTTT
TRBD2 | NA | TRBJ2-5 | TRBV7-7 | CASSSRLAGIETQYF | TGTGCTAGCAGCTCCCGACTAGCGGGGATCGAGACCCAGTACTTC
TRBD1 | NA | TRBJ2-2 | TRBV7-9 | CASSPGQGSNTGELFF | TGTGCCAGCAGCCCGGGACAGGGGTCGAACACCGGGGAGCTGTTTTTT
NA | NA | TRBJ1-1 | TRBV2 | CASSRNTEAFF | TGTGCCAGCAGCAGGAACACTGAAGCTTTCTTT
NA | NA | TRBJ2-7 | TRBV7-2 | CASSRRDTGYLYEQYF | TGTGCCAGCAGCCGCCGGGACACGGGATACCTCTACGAGCAGTACTTC
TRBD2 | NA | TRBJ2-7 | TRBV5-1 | CASSPRLAGSYEQYF | TGCGCCAGCAGCCCGAGACTAGCGGGAAGCTACGAGCAGTACTTC
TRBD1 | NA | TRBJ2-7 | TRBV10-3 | CAMRDRDHEQYF | TGTGCCATGCGGGACAGGGACCACGAGCAGTACTTC
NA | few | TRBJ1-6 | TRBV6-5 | CASNGETGANSPLHF | TGTGCCAGCAACGGTGAAACGGGGGCGAATTCACCCCTCCACTTT
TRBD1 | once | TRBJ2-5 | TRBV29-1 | CSVGRGGRETQYF | TGCAGCGTTGGAAGAGGGGGCCGCGAGACCCAGTACTTC
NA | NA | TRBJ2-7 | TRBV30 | CAWNHRTRVYF | TGTGCCTGGAATCACAGGACGCGGGTGTACTTC
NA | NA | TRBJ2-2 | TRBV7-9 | CASSMGNNAGELFF | TGTGCCAGCAGTATGGGAAATAATGCCGGGGAGCTGTTTTTT
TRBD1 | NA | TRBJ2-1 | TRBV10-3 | CAISRQGAVNEQFF | TGTGCCATCAGTCGACAGGGGGCGGTAAATGAGCAGTTCTTC
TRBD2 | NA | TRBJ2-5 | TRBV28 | CASSILLAGGRETQYF | TGTGCCAGCAGTATCCTTCTAGCGGGGGGGCGGGAGACCCAGTACTTC
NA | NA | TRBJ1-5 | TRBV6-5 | CASSYRANQPQHF | TGTGCCAGCAGTTACAGGGCTAATCAGCCCCAGCATTTT
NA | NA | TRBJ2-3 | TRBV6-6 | CASSHLDSTDTQYF | TGTGCCAGCAGTCATTTGGACAGCACAGATACGCAGTATTTT
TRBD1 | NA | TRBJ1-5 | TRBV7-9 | CASSLGGPGQEGNQPQHF | TGTGCCAGCAGCTTAGGGGGCCCGGGACAGGAGGGCAATCAGCCCCAGCATTTT
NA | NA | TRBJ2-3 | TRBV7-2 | CASSYYSQASHYTDTQYF | TGTGCCAGCAGCTACTACAGCCAAGCCTCCCATTACACAGATACGCAGTATTTT
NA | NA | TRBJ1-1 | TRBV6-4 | CASSELGGTEAFF | TGTGCCAGCAGTGAACTCGGAGGCACTGAAGCTTTCTTT